This T cell receptor (beta chain) was captured by sequencing in a study of beta chain features in type 1 diabetes. In this sample, this clone turned up many times. This CDR3 is 15 amino acids long. V was cut by 1 base and J by 5 bases, with 16 bases left in between. Germline V gives CDR1 SGHNT, CDR2 YYREEE (reference sequence). Reverse transcribing all isolated RNA meant expressed TCRB transcripts were sequenced. Clones were read by immunoSEQ multiplex PCR, and TCRdb kept only the in-frame ones, dropping some. The sample carries 300,000 to 350,000 clones, 8% recorded once. This chain joins TRBV5-4 and TRBJ2-7, with D unclear. The sequence was obtained from a woman aged 18-29 years in good health. The sample comprised central memory CD4+ T cells from blood. The CDR3 nucleotides are TGTGCCAGCAGCTTGACTGGACGGCGGATCGACGAGCAGTACTTC. Its protein product is CASSLTGRRIDEQYF.